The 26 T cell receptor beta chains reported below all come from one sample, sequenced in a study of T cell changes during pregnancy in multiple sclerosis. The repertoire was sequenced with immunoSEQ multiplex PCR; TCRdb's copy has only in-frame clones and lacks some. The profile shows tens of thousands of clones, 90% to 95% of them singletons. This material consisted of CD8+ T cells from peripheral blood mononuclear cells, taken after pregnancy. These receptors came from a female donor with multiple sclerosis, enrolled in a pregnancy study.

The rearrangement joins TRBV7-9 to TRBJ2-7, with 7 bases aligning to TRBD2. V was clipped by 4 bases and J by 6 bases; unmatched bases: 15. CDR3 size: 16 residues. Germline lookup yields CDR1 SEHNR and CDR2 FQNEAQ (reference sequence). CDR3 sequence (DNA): TGTGCCAGCAGCTCACGAGATGCGGGAGCAAGCCGCGAGCAGTACTTC. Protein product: CASSSRDAGASREQYF.

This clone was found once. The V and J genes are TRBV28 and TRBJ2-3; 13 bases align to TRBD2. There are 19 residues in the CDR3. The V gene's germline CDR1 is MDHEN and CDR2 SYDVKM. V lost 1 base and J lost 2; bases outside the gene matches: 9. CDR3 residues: CASSLFGGTSGINTDTQYF. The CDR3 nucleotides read TGTGCCAGCAGTTTATTCGGGGGGACTAGCGGGATTAACACAGATACGCAGTATTTT.

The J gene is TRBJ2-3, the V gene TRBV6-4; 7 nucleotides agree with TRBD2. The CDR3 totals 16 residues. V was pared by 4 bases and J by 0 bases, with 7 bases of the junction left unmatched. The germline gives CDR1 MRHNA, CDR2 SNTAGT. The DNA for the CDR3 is TGTGCCAGCAGTGCCGTGGGCGGGAGAAGCACAGATACGCAGTATTTT. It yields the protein CASSAVGGRSTDTQYF.

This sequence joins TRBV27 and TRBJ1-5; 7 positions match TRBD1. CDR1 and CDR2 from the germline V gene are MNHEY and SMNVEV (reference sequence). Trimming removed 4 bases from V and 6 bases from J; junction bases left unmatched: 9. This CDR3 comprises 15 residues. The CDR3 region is CASSWGTGVGQPQHF. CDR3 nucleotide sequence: TGTGCCAGCAGTTGGGGAACAGGGGTCGGTCAGCCCCAGCATTTT.

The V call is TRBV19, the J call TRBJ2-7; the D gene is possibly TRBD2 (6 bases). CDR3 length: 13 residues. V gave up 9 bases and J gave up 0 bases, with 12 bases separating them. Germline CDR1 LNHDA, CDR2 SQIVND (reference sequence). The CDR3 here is CASRELSSYEQYF. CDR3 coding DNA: TGTGCCAGCCGGGAGTTGTCCTCCTACGAGCAGTACTTC.

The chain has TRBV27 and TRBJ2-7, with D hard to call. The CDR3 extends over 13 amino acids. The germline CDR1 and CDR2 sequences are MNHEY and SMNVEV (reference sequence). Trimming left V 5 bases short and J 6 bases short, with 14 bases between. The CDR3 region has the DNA TGTGCCAGCAGTCCACTCGAGGCCTCCGAGCAGTACTTC. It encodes CASSPLEASEQYF.

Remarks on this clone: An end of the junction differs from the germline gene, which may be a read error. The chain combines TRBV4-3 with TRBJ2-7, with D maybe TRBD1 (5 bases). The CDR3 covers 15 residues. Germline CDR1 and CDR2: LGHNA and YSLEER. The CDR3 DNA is TGCGCCAGCAGCCAAGGTGTTCAGGGTTCCTCCGAGCAGTACTTC. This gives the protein CASSQGVQGSSEQYF.

CDR3 amino acids: CASSSVTGADEQYF. The CDR3 DNA follows: TGTGCCAGCAGCTCTGTGACAGGGGCCGACGAGCAGTACTTC. The chain employs TRBV6-5 and TRBJ2-7; the match to TRBD1 covers 8 bases. Germline V gene sequence: CDR1 MNHEY, CDR2 SVGAGI. The CDR3 extends over 14 amino acids. Trimming at V came to 6 bases and at J to 5 bases, leaving 9 bases not matched to a gene.

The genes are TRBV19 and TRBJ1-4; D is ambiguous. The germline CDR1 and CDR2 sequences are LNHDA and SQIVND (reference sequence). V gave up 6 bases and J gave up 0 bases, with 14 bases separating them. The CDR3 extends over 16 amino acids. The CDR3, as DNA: TGTGCCAGTAGACCCCAACTTTATGCAACTAATGAAAAACTGTTTTTT. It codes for CASRPQLYATNEKLFF.

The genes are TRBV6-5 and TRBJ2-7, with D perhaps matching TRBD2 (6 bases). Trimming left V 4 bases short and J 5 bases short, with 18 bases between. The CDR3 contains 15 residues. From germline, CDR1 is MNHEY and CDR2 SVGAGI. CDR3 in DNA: TGTGCCAGCAGTTTACGACCGCTCGGGAGTCACGAGCAGTACTTC. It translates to CASSLRPLGSHEQYF.

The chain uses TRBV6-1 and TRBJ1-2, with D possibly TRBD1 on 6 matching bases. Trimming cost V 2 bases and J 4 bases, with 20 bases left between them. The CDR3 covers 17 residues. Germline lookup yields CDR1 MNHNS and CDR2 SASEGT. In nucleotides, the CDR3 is TGTGCCAGCAGTGAATCTCATCGTGCGGGGGCGAGCTATGGCTACACCTTC. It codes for CASSESHRAGASYGYTF.

CDR3: CASSIGTGGYGYTF. The DNA of the CDR3 is TGTGCCAGTAGTATCGGGACAGGGGGATATGGCTACACCTTC. The chain has TRBV19 and TRBJ1-2; 11 bases agree with TRBD1. CDR3 length: 14 residues. The junction had 2 bases not matched to a gene; V was cut back by 3 bases and J by 5 bases. Per the germline V gene, CDR1 is LNHDA and CDR2 is SQIVND (reference sequence).

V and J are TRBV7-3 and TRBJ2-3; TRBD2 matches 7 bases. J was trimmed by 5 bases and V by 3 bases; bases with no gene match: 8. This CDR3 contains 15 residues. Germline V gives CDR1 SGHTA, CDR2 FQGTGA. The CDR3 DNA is TGTGCCAGCAGCTTTCTAGGCGGGAGTAGAGATACGCAGTATTTT. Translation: CASSFLGGSRDTQYF.

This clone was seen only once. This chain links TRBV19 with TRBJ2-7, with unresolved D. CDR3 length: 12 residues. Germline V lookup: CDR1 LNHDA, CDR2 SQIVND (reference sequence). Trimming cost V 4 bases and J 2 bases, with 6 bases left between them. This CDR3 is CASSNGAYEQYF. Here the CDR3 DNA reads TGTGCCAGTAGTAACGGAGCCTACGAGCAGTACTTC.

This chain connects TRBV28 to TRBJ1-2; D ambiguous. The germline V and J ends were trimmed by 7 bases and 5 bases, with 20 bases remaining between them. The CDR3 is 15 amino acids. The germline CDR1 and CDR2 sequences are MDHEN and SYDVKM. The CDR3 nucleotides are TGTGCCAGCACCTCCGCAGACGGTAGCCTTTATGGCTACACCTTC. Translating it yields CASTSADGSLYGYTF.

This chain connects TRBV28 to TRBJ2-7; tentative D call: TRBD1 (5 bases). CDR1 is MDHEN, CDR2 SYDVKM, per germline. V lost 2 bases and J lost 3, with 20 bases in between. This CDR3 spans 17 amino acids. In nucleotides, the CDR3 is TGTGCCAGCAGTTTAGTTAGTCCAGGGAATCCCGTCTACGAGCAGTACTTC. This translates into CASSLVSPGNPVYEQYF.

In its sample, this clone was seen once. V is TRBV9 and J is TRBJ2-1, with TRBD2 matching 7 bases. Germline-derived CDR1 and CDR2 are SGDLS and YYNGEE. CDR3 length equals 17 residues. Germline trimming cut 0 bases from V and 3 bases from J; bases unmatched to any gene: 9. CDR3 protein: CASSVGRSSGLYNEQFF. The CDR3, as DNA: TGTGCCAGCAGCGTAGGGCGATCTAGCGGCCTCTACAATGAGCAGTTCTTC. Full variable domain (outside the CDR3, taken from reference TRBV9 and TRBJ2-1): DSGVTQTPKHLITATGQRVTLRCSPRSGDLSVYWYQQSLDQGLQFLIQYYNGEERAKGNILERFSAQQFPDLHSELNLSSLELGDSALYFCASSVGRSSGLYNEQFFGPGTRLTVL.

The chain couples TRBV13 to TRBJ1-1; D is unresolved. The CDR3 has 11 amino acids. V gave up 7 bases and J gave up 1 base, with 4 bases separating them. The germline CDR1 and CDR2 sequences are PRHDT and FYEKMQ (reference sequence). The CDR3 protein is CASTSNTEAFF. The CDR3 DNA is TGTGCCAGCACCTCGAACACTGAAGCTTTCTTT. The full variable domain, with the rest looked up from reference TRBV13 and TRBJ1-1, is AAGVIQSPRHLIKEKRETATLKCYPIPRHDTVYWYQQGPGQDPQFLISFYEKMQSDKGSIPDRFSAQQFSDYHSELNMSSLELGDSALYFCASTSNTEAFFGQGTRLTVV.

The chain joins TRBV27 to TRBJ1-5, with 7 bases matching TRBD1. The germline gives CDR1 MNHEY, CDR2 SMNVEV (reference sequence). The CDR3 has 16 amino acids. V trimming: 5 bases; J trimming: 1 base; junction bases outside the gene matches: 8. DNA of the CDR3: TGTGCCAGCAGTGCCACAGGGGAGAGAAGCAATCAGCCCCAGCATTTT. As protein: CASSATGERSNQPQHF.

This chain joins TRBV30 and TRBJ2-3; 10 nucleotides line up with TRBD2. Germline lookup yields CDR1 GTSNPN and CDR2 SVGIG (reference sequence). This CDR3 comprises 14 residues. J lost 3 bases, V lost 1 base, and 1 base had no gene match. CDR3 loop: CAWSASGSTDTQYF. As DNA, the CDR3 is TGTGCCTGGAGTGCTAGCGGGAGTACAGATACGCAGTATTTT.

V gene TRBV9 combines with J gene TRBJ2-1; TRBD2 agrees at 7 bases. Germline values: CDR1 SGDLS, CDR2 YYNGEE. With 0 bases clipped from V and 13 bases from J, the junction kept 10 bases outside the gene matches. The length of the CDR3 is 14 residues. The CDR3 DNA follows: TGTGCCAGCAGCGTAGCTGTAGCGGGCGTTCCTCAGTTCTTC. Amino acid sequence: CASSVAVAGVPQFF.

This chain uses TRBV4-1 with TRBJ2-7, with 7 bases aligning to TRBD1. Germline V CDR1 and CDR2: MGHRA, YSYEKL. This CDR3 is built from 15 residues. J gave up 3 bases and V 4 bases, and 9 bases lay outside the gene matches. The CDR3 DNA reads TGCGCCAGCAGCCTCGACAGGGAACGGTACTACGAGCAGTACTTC. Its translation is CASSLDRERYYEQYF.

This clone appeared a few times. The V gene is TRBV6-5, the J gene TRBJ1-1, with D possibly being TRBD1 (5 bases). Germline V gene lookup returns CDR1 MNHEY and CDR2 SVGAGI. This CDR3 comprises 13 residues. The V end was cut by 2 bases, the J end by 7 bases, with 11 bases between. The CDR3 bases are TGTGCCAGCAGTTACCCATTTACAGGTGAAGCTTTCTTT. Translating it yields CASSYPFTGEAFF.

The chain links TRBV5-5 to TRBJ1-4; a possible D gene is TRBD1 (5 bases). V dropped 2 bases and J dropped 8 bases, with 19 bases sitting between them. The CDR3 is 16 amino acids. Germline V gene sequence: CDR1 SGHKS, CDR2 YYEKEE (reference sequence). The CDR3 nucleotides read TGTGCCAGCAGCTTAAGTTCCAAGATTCGGGGGGAAAAACTGTTTTTT. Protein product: CASSLSSKIRGEKLFF.

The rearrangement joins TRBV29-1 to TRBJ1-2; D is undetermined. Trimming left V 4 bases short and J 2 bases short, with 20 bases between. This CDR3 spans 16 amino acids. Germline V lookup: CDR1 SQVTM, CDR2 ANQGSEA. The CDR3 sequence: CSVVGAKQSINYGYTF. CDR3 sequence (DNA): TGCAGCGTTGTGGGCGCTAAACAGAGCATAAACTATGGCTACACCTTC.

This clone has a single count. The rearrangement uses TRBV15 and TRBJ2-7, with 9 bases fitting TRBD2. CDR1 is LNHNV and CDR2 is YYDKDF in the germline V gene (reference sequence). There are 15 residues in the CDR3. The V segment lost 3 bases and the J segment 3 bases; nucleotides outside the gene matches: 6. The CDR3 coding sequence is TGTGCCACCAGCAGGTCTGCGGGAGGGGACTACGAGCAGTACTTC. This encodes CATSRSAGGDYEQYF.